The clone carrying this T cell receptor beta chain was seen a few times. In the source study's methods: Amplifying reference gene primers gave estimates of nucleated cell counts. The protocol was immunoSEQ multiplex PCR, while the TCRdb copy is restricted to in-frame clones and leaves out a portion. The V and J calls and clone size were taken over from that table, and D and trimming were inferred from the DNA. The data show roughly 430,000 clones, around 90% seen once. Individuals drawn from 20 to 30 US areas were about 18 to 100 years old. The data derive from a study of blood T cell repertoires in COVID-19. The TCR sequence derives from a woman in her thirties or forties with acute COVID-19. Specimen: PBMCs or T cells enriched from blood (not recorded which).

The CDR3 is CASSVTANYGYTF. The CDR3 region has the DNA TGTGCCAGCAGCGTCACTGCCAACTATGGCTACACCTTC. This chain uses TRBV5-4 with TRBJ1-2; D is undetermined. The CDR3 sequence is 13 residues long. V was clipped by 4 bases and J by 2 bases, with 9 bases between them. Germline assignment: CDR1 SGHNT and CDR2 YYREEE (reference sequence).